This T cell receptor (beta chain) derives from a study of shared clonotypes between healthy human individuals. Genomic DNA from each subset was divided evenly over several immunoSEQ plates. Authors' processing steps: Filtering differed since immunoSEQ provided only junctions, with no quality scores. Repertoires were generated with immunoSEQ multiplex PCR, while TCRdb's copy carries only in-frame clones and drops some. The V and J calls and clone size come from that table; D and trimming were worked out from the DNA. The table includes around 1,100,000 clones, 60% to 85% detected once. The CDR3 totals 14 residues. With 4 bases removed from V and 3 bases from J, the gap between germline ends came to 13 bases. Germline V gives CDR1 SGHVS, CDR2 FQNEAQ.

Material: memory CD4+ T cells from PBMCs. Indicated subset: CD45RA-negative fraction. This TCR was sampled from a man younger than 35 in good health. Some clones in this sample may be carry-over from other donors' samples. The chain recombines TRBV7-8 with TRBJ2-7; D not certain. CDR3 amino acids: CASSSKGFLYEQYF. The CDR3 nucleotides read TGTGCCAGCAGCTCTAAGGGTTTCCTCTACGAGCAGTACTTC.